The clone carrying this TCR beta chain is medium-sized. TRB rearrangements spanning V, D and J were amplified using mixed TRB-A/B primers. Using its own MiXCR run on the multiplex PCR reads, TCRdb lists one record per CDR3 protein. In the table there are approximately 1,800 distinct CDR3 sequences, about 30% of which are singletons. The data originate from a study of T cell repertoires in aging, cancer and after chemotherapy. The length of the CDR3 is 10 residues. CDR1 and CDR2 from the germline V gene are SQVTM and ANQGSEA. V lost 4 bases, J lost 8 bases, and 8 bases lay in between. Amplification of TCR beta used genomic DNA extracted from peripheral blood.

Sequenced: blood. This sequence joins TRBV29-1 and TRBJ1-2; the D is unclear. This TCR was sampled from a human donor with a blood cancer. The donor label of this sample is uncertain. CDR3 region: CSVAEGGYTF. The DNA for the CDR3 is TGCAGCGTTGCAGAAGGCGGCTACACCTTC. Combining the CDR3 with reference TRBV29-1 and TRBJ1-2 gives the whole variable domain SAVISQKPSRDICQRGTSLTIQCQVDSQVTMMFWYRQQPGQSLTLIATANQGSEATYESGFVIDKFPISRPNLTFSTLTVSNMSPEDSSIYLCSVAEGGYTFGSGTRLTVV.